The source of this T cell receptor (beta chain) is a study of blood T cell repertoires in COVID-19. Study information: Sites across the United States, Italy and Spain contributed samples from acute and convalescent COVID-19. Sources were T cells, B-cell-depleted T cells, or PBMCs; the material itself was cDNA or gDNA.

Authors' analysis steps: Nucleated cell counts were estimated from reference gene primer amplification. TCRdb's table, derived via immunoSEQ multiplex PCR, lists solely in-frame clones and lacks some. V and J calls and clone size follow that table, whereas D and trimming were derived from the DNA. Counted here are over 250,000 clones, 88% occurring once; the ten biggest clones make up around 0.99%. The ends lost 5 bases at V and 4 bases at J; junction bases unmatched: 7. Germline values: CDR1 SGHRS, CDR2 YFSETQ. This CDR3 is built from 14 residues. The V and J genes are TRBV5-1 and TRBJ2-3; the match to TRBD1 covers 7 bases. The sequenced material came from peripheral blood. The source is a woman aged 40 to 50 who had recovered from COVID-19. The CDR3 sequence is CASRTVQGADTQYF. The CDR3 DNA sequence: TGCGCCAGCAGGACAGTGCAGGGGGCAGATACGCAGTATTTT.